This T cell receptor (beta chain) was captured by sequencing in a study of beta chain features in type 1 diabetes. Across the study: Patient and healthy donor groups were alike in age, gender and cell yields. Study results and limitations: There was a moderate but significant shortening of TCRB CDR3s in all four CD4+ subsets of Type 1 diabetes patients.

V lost 5 bases to trimming and J lost 2 bases; unmatched junction nucleotides: 6. There are 14 residues in the CDR3. Per germline, CDR1 SGHNT and CDR2 YYREEE (reference sequence). cDNA synthesis used the whole RNA isolate, giving expressed TCRB sequences. Read counts averaged approximately 3.5 million for samples of naive, central memory and regulatory T cells. Some clones are missing from TCRdb's copy, which holds only in-frame ones; the method was immunoSEQ multiplex PCR. Of around 690,000 clones in the sample, 9.5% to 15% were seen once. This clone was counted only a few times. Its antigen is currently unknown.

The sample taken for sequencing was naive CD4+ T cells from blood. This receptor was taken from a young man with type 1 diabetes. The chain carries TRBV5-4 and TRBJ2-7; 8 bases line up with TRBD1. CDR3 DNA: TGTGCCAGCAGTCAAGGACAGGGAACCTACGAGCAGTACTTC. Its protein is CASSQGQGTYEQYF.